Following are 13 T cell receptor beta chains from one sample sequenced in a study of blood T cell repertoires in COVID-19. Using immunoSEQ multiplex PCR, the repertoire was profiled, and TCRdb retains in-frame clones only, with some absent. The table records roughly 110,000 clones, 70% to 90% of them present only once. Sequencing was performed on peripheral blood. The receptors were gathered from a middle-aged man with acute or convalescent COVID-19.

V gene TRBV9 combines with J gene TRBJ2-7, with 7 bases fitting TRBD1. CDR1 is SGDLS, CDR2 YYNGEE, per germline. Unmatched junction bases numbered 6, after V lost 0 bases and J lost 3 bases. The length of the CDR3 is 15 residues. CDR3 coding DNA: TGTGCCAGCAGCGTAGAGGGGACAGATGTCTACGAGCAGTACTTC. It encodes CASSVEGTDVYEQYF.

This clone was detected once. The chain carries TRBV7-2 and TRBJ2-1; D not resolved. The CDR3 sequence is 11 residues long. V shed 5 bases and J shed 10 bases, with 9 bases lying between them. CDR1 SGHTA and CDR2 FQGNSA come from the germline V gene. In nucleotides, the CDR3 is TGTGCCAGCAGCGTCCTTATGGAGCAGTTCTTC. Its protein product is CASSVLMEQFF.

This clone was recorded only once. CDR3 protein: CASGTSPITEAFF. CDR3 nucleotide sequence: TGTGCCAGCGGGACTTCCCCGATCACTGAAGCTTTCTTT. The chain uses TRBV28 and TRBJ1-1; tentatively, D is TRBD1 (5 bases). This CDR3 is built from 13 residues. Germline CDR1 is MDHEN and CDR2 is SYDVKM. V lost 8 bases and J 4 bases, leaving 14 bases between the germline ends.

The chain carries TRBV6-2 or TRBV6-3 and TRBJ2-3; D might be TRBD2 (6 bases). The CDR3 loop spans 12 amino acids. Germline loops: CDR1 MNHEY, CDR2 SVGEGT. Trimming shortened V by 2 bases and J by 9 bases, and 9 bases separated the two germline ends. The CDR3 loop is CASSYVGGTQYF. The CDR3 DNA is TGTGCCAGCAGTTACGTGGGGGGAACGCAGTATTTT.

This sequence joins TRBV19 and TRBJ2-6, with D unclear. This CDR3 region has 15 residues. Deletions cut 5 bases from V and 0 bases from J, with 8 bases between. Germline V lookup: CDR1 LNHDA, CDR2 SQIVND (reference sequence). In DNA, the CDR3 is TGTGCCAGTAGTCCCCAGTTCTCTGGGGCCAACGTCCTGACTTTC. Translating it yields CASSPQFSGANVLTF.

This chain uses TRBV3-1 (or the pseudogene TRBV3-2) with TRBJ2-3, with 10 bases matching TRBD1. The ends lost 1 base at V and 14 bases at J; junction bases unmatched: 12. Germline CDR1 LGHDT, CDR2 YNNKEL (reference sequence). The CDR3 extends over 15 amino acids. CDR3 region: CASSQAVGRQGATYF. CDR3 coding DNA: TGTGCCAGCAGCCAAGCAGTGGGACGACAGGGGGCGACGTATTTT.

This chain uses TRBV30 with TRBJ2-7; the D gene is possibly TRBD2 (5 bases). The CDR3 is 10 residues long. Germline V gives CDR1 GTSNPN, CDR2 SVGIG (reference sequence). V was pared by 6 bases and J by 9 bases, with 12 bases between. The chain's CDR3 is CACLGGGQYF. CDR3 coding DNA: TGTGCCTGCCTAGGAGGTGGGCAGTACTTC.

This clone was detected only a few times. V gene TRBV5-1 combines with J gene TRBJ1-2; 7 bases are a match to TRBD1. The CDR3 consists of 12 residues. Germline loops: CDR1 SGHRS, CDR2 YFSETQ. The V gene end was trimmed by 4 bases and the J gene end by 8 bases; junction bases not matched to a gene: 5. The CDR3 here is CASSQQGNGYTF. CDR3 nucleotides: TGCGCCAGCAGCCAACAGGGGAACGGCTACACCTTC.

The CDR3 coding sequence is TGTGCCATCAGCCCTTCGGGGGGGAACACTGAAGCTTTCTTT. Amino acid sequence: CAISPSGGNTEAFF. V gene TRBV10-3 combines with J gene TRBJ1-1, with a tentative D call TRBD1 (5 bases). The germline gives CDR1 ENHRY, CDR2 SYGVKD. CDR3 length: 14 residues. Trimming stripped 6 bases from V and 1 base from J, with 12 bases between.

The chain couples TRBV5-3 to TRBJ2-1, with TRBD2 as a possible D gene (5 bases). Being an ORF, TRBV5-3 has a function that is uncertain. This CDR3 contains 14 residues. Trimming left V 6 bases short and J 3 bases short, with 13 bases between. CDR3 in amino acids: CARIRSGLYNEQFF. CDR3 nucleotide sequence: TGTGCCAGAATAAGGAGCGGCCTCTACAATGAGCAGTTCTTC.

This chain connects TRBV2 to TRBJ1-4; D call uncertain. Trimming shortened V by 2 bases and J by 8 bases, and 12 bases separated the two germline ends. In germline, CDR1 is SNHLY, CDR2 FYNNEI. The CDR3 is 14 residues long. In DNA form, the CDR3 reads TGTGCCAGCAGTGAAAGGCCGTCCGGGGAAAAACTGTTTTTT. It translates to CASSERPSGEKLFF.

The chain uses TRBV4-1 and TRBJ2-1; a weak D match, TRBD2 (6 bases). The germline V gene has CDR1 MGHRA and CDR2 YSYEKL. This CDR3 contains 17 residues. Trimming left V 3 bases short and J 6 bases short, with 21 bases between. The CDR3 DNA reads as TGCGCCAGCAGCCATGGGATCCTAGGACGGAGGGTCAATGAGCAGTTCTTC. Translation gives CASSHGILGRRVNEQFF.

This chain connects TRBV7-2 to TRBJ2-3; unclear D gene. This CDR3 contains 14 residues. Per the germline V gene, CDR1 is SGHTA and CDR2 is FQGNSA. Trimming shortened V by 0 bases and J by 8 bases, and 12 bases separated the two germline ends. The CDR3 DNA reads as TGTGCCAGCAGCTTAGCACAGTCTGCTCGTACGCAGTATTTT. Residues: CASSLAQSARTQYF. Full variable domain (remainder filled in from reference TRBV7-2 and TRBJ2-3): GAGVSQSPSNKVTEKGKDVELRCDPISGHTALYWYRQSLGQGLEFLIYFQGNSAPDKSGLPSDRFSAERTGGSVSTLTIQRTQQEDSAVYLCASSLAQSARTQYFGPGTRLTVL.